This TCR beta chain was recorded in a study of PD-1 blockade in mismatch repair-deficient tumors. Study as a whole: Patients had approximately 11 mismatch repair-deficient cancer types, all previously treated and progressing.

Method: immunoSEQ multiplex PCR; TCRdb's copy keeps in-frame clones and lacks some. This sample yields tens of thousands of clones, of which more than 75% are seen a single time; 3.3% belongs to the top ten. PCR or immunohistochemistry showed mismatch repair deficiency in every enrolled patient. This clone was observed once. Its antigen is still unknown. This CDR3 has 15 amino acids. V gave up 7 bases and J gave up 7 bases; unmatched junction bases: 12. CDR1 and CDR2 from the germline V gene are LNHDA and SQIVND (reference sequence). General study points: Tumor-resident clones, often undetectable pretreatment in blood, expanded then contracted after pembrolizumab.

J is TRBJ2-1 and V is TRBV19; 8 bases align to TRBD2. The receptor comes from an adult with mismatch repair-deficient cancer. Sequenced here: peripheral blood, sampled 4 weeks after starting pembrolizumab. The CDR3: CASTTPGLAGNEQFF. The CDR3 DNA is TGTGCCAGTACCACCCCAGGACTAGCCGGTAATGAGCAGTTCTTC.